The 18 T cell receptor beta chains below all came from one sample that was sequenced in a study of cytomegalovirus exposure and HLA in healthy donors. PCR used 60 Vbeta primers and 13 Jbeta primers. Assay used: immunoSEQ multiplex PCR; TCRdb lists only in-frame clones, some missing. This sample has about 130,000 clones, with around 81% found just once. Sequencing was carried out using PBMCs. The source of these receptors is a female donor in good health and CMV-seronegative.

This clone was seen only once. V gene TRBV18 combines with J gene TRBJ1-4; no clear D gene. This CDR3 region has 15 residues. The V and J ends lost 6 bases and 3 bases respectively, with 14 bases between them. Germline values: CDR1 KGHSH, CDR2 LQKENI. CDR3 region: CASSPSPTSNEKLFF. The CDR3, as DNA: TGTGCCAGCTCTCCCAGTCCCACCTCTAATGAAAAACTGTTTTTT.

This chain connects TRBV5-1 to TRBJ2-7; 8 bases map to TRBD2. The CDR3 spans 16 residues. Germline CDR1 is SGHRS and CDR2 is YFSETQ. Trimming at V came to 4 bases and at J to 2 bases, leaving 11 bases not matched to a gene. In DNA form, the CDR3 reads TGCGCCAGCAGCGGGGGGGGCGGGGGGCCAACCTACGAGCAGTACTTC. This gives the protein CASSGGGGGPTYEQYF.

This rearrangement joins TRBV6-1 to TRBJ1-3; D call uncertain. CDR1 and CDR2 from the germline V gene are MNHNS and SASEGT. Trimming stripped 3 bases from V and 4 bases from J, with 7 bases between. This CDR3 is built from 13 residues. Here the CDR3 reads CASSEERGNTIYF. Here the CDR3 DNA reads TGTGCCAGCAGTGAGGAGCGGGGAAACACCATATATTTT.

V is TRBV19 and J is TRBJ2-5, with TRBD1 as a possible D gene (5 bases). V lost 5 bases and J lost 1, with 17 bases in between. Looked up from germline, CDR1 is LNHDA and CDR2 is SQIVND (reference sequence). The CDR3 runs 16 residues. DNA of the CDR3: TGTGCCAGTAGTCCGACCTTTCAGGGCCTCCAAGAGACCCAGTACTTC. It specifies CASSPTFQGLQETQYF.

The chain carries TRBV7-2 and TRBJ2-2; D is unresolved. The V gene lost 5 bases and the J gene lost 4 bases, with 17 bases spanning the gap. The CDR3 has 16 amino acids. CDR1 is SGHTA, CDR2 FQGNSA, per germline. CDR3 sequence reads: CASSPSPKAGTGELFF. The CDR3 DNA reads as TGTGCCAGCAGCCCCTCCCCTAAGGCAGGCACCGGGGAGCTGTTTTTT.

This chain uses TRBV19 with TRBJ2-7, with D maybe TRBD2 (5 bases). The CDR3 has 12 residues. Between the trimmed V and J ends, which lost 2 bases and 7 bases, there was a span of 9 bases. Per the germline V gene, CDR1 is LNHDA and CDR2 is SQIVND (reference sequence). The CDR3 sequence is CASSIFGEEQYF. Here the CDR3 DNA reads TGTGCCAGTAGTATATTCGGGGAAGAGCAGTACTTC.

The J gene is TRBJ2-1, the V gene TRBV9, with TRBD1 matching 7 bases. V gave up 0 bases and J gave up 6 bases; unmatched junction bases: 9. The germline V gene encodes CDR1 SGDLS and CDR2 YYNGEE. The CDR3 runs 16 residues. The CDR3 DNA reads as TGTGCCAGCAGCGTAGCTGCGACAGGGTGGCCCAATGAGCAGTTCTTC. It yields the protein CASSVAATGWPNEQFF.

The chain couples TRBV29-1 to TRBJ2-1, with D possibly TRBD2 on 5 matching bases. Deletions cut 3 bases from V and 2 bases from J, with 11 bases between. The CDR3 sequence is 14 residues long. Germline loops: CDR1 SQVTM, CDR2 ANQGSEA. The CDR3 is CSVDGRATYNEQFF. CDR3 sequence (DNA): TGCAGCGTTGACGGGCGGGCGACCTACAATGAGCAGTTCTTC.

V gene TRBV27 combines with J gene TRBJ2-7; 8 positions match TRBD2. The germline gives CDR1 MNHEY, CDR2 SMNVEV (reference sequence). Trimming at V came to 6 bases and at J to 5 bases, leaving 9 bases not matched to a gene. This CDR3 is built from 14 residues. The CDR3 protein is CASRHGGAEDEQYF. As DNA, the CDR3 is TGTGCCAGCAGACACGGGGGGGCAGAGGACGAGCAGTACTTC.

This clone was detected only a few times. The chain links TRBV11-2 to TRBJ2-3; TRBD2 aligns across 15 bases. This CDR3 comprises 18 residues. Per germline, CDR1 SGHAT and CDR2 FQNNGV. V trimming: 5 bases; J trimming: 3 bases; junction bases outside the gene matches: 9. CDR3 nucleotide sequence: TGTGCCAGCAGCACGGGACTAGCGGGGGGAGCTTTTACAGATACGCAGTATTTT. Protein product: CASSTGLAGGAFTDTQYF.

V and J are TRBV9 and TRBJ1-5, with 11 positions matching TRBD1. V was clipped by 9 bases and J by 4 bases; unmatched bases: 15. CDR3 size: 17 residues. Germline values: CDR1 SGDLS, CDR2 YYNGEE. The CDR3 is CAIKDRGPSIANQPQHF. The CDR3 region has the DNA TGTGCCATTAAGGACAGGGGGCCGAGTATAGCAAATCAGCCCCAGCATTTT.

The chain is built from TRBV4-2 and TRBJ2-3; tentatively, D is TRBD2 (7 bases). The germline V gene encodes CDR1 LGHNA and CDR2 YNFKEQ. The V and J ends lost 3 bases and 2 bases respectively, with 12 bases between them. The CDR3 contains 15 residues. CDR3 sequence (DNA): TGTGCCAGCAGCCACGGCGGGGGCTCCACAGATACGCAGTATTTT. Translation gives CASSHGGGSTDTQYF.

The chain couples TRBV7-9 to TRBJ2-7; possible D gene TRBD1, 6 bases. The CDR3 is 13 residues long. The germline CDR1 and CDR2 sequences are SEHNR and FQNEAQ (reference sequence). Trimming removed 1 base from V and 7 bases from J, with 11 bases in between. This CDR3 is CASSLVQGKEQYF. DNA for the CDR3: TGTGCCAGCAGCTTAGTTCAGGGGAAAGAGCAGTACTTC.

The gene calls are TRBV28 and TRBJ2-7, with TRBD2 matching over 10 bases. CDR3 length: 18 residues. With 5 bases clipped from V and 5 bases from J, the junction kept 18 bases outside the gene matches. The germline V gene encodes CDR1 MDHEN and CDR2 SYDVKM. The CDR3 region is CASSGTPGRRTSGHEQYF. DNA for the CDR3: TGTGCCAGCAGTGGAACCCCGGGACGGAGGACTAGCGGCCACGAGCAGTACTTC.

The chain carries TRBV7-3 and TRBJ2-3; 10 nucleotides agree with TRBD2. V dropped 5 bases and J dropped 6; count of bases not matched to a gene: 8. CDR3 length: 15 residues. Germline values: CDR1 SGHTA, CDR2 FQGTGA. The CDR3 DNA reads TGTGCCAGCAGCGGACCCGGGACTAGCGATGATACGCAGTATTTT. It translates to CASSGPGTSDDTQYF. Combining the CDR3 with reference TRBV7-3 and TRBJ2-3 gives the whole variable domain GAGVSQTPSNKVTEKGKYVELRCDPISGHTALYWYRQSLGQGPEFLIYFQGTGAADDSGLPNDRFFAVRPEGSVSTLKIQRTERGDSAVYLCASSGPGTSDDTQYFGPGTRLTVL.

This chain uses TRBV7-3 with TRBJ2-6; D possibly corresponds to TRBD1 (5 bases). Trimming took off 2 bases at V and 4 bases at J, with 9 bases between the two ends. The CDR3 runs 15 residues. Germline assignment: CDR1 SGHTA and CDR2 FQGTGA. CDR3 region: CASSLAGLGANVLTF. CDR3 DNA sequence: TGTGCCAGCAGCTTAGCAGGGTTGGGGGCCAACGTCCTGACTTTC. Complete variable domain (other parts from reference TRBV7-3 and TRBJ2-6): GAGVSQTPSNKVTEKGKYVELRCDPISGHTALYWYRQSLGQGPEFLIYFQGTGAADDSGLPNDRFFAVRPEGSVSTLKIQRTERGDSAVYLCASSLAGLGANVLTFGAGSRLTVL.

The V gene is TRBV4-2, the J gene TRBJ2-1; the D is unclear. Germline V lookup: CDR1 LGHNA, CDR2 YNFKEQ. The CDR3 runs to 17 residues. The V and J ends lost 5 bases and 0 bases respectively, with 17 bases between them. CDR3 sequence: CASSETETPVSYNEQFF. CDR3 DNA: TGTGCCAGCAGCGAAACCGAGACTCCCGTCTCCTACAATGAGCAGTTCTTC.

This chain connects TRBV19 to TRBJ1-6; D perhaps matches TRBD1 (6 bases). V lost 11 bases and J 6 bases, leaving 11 bases between the germline ends. The germline CDR1 and CDR2 sequences are LNHDA and SQIVND (reference sequence). There are 12 residues in the CDR3. Written as DNA, the CDR3 is TGTGCCTCAAGACAGGTTAATTCACCCCTCCACTTT. Encoded protein: CASRQVNSPLHF.